The 18 T cell receptor beta chains in this list originate from one sample, sequenced in a study of CD8 T cells in ankylosing spondylitis. One entry per CDR3 protein results from TCRdb running MiXCR on the 5' RACE reads. Seen here are roughly 130,000 distinct CDR3 sequences, more than 7% observed once, and the top ten hold about 7.1%. The sequenced sample consisted of synovial fluid, either unsorted or a sorted T cell fraction (not recorded which). The receptors were gathered from a male donor with ankylosing spondylitis.

This clonotype was found many times. The rearrangement joins TRBV6-5 to TRBJ1-1; D may be TRBD1 (5 bases). The germline V gene has CDR1 MNHEY and CDR2 SVGAGI. CDR3 size: 14 residues. Trimming left V 4 bases short and J 4 bases short, with 13 bases between. CDR3 in DNA: TGTGCCAGCAGTTTGATGGCAGGGAGCACTGAAGCTTTCTTT. It specifies CASSLMAGSTEAFF.

This clonotype was seen at least ten times. The V call is TRBV6-5, the J call TRBJ1-5; D call uncertain. V was cut by 4 bases and J by 0 bases, with 10 bases left in between. The germline V gene encodes CDR1 MNHEY and CDR2 SVGAGI. CDR3 size: 15 residues. CDR3 coding DNA: TGTGCCAGCAGTTTGTCGAGTTATAGCAATCAGCCCCAGCATTTT. Translation: CASSLSSYSNQPQHF.

This clonotype was seen at least ten times. The chain joins TRBV5-1 to TRBJ2-7; perhaps TRBD1 as D (5 bases). Germline V gene lookup returns CDR1 SGHRS and CDR2 YFSETQ. Between the trimmed V and J ends, which lost 0 bases and 3 bases, there was a span of 10 bases. The CDR3 spans 14 residues. The CDR3 DNA reads TGCGCCAGCAGCTTGGGCGCCAGGGTCTACGAGCAGTACTTC. Its translation: CASSLGARVYEQYF.

This clonotype was counted at least ten times. Mismatch with germline at one junction end may stem from a read error. The CDR3 DNA reads TGCAGTGCCAGAGCGGATAAGGGAGGGGGAGAGACCCAGTACTTC. It is translated as CSARADKGGGETQYF. This rearrangement joins TRBV20-1 to TRBJ2-5, with a possible D match to TRBD2 (7 bases). The CDR3 totals 15 residues. Germline CDR1 is DFQATT and CDR2 is SNEGSKA (reference sequence).

This clonotype came up many times. This chain connects TRBV5-6 to TRBJ2-3; perhaps TRBD1 as D (7 bases). There are 15 residues in the CDR3. Trimming took off 5 bases at V and 8 bases at J, with 21 bases between the two ends. In germline, CDR1 is SGHDT, CDR2 YYEEEE. CDR3 amino acids: CASSRRQGGFATQYF. CDR3 nucleotides: TGTGCCAGCAGTCGGAGACAGGGAGGTTTTGCTACGCAGTATTTT.

The gene calls are TRBV20-1 and TRBJ2-3; 12 positions match TRBD2. The CDR3 totals 14 residues. The germline gives CDR1 DFQATT, CDR2 SNEGSKA (reference sequence). The junction had 3 bases not matched to a gene; V was cut back by 3 bases and J by 5 bases. This CDR3 is CSASRLAGVDTQYF. The CDR3 nucleotides are TGCAGTGCTAGTCGACTAGCGGGAGTAGATACGCAGTATTTT.

This clonotype has ten or more counts. The chain combines TRBV12-3 or TRBV12-4 with TRBJ2-3, with 8 bases identical to TRBD1. The V segment lost 8 bases and the J segment 3 bases; nucleotides outside the gene matches: 1. This CDR3 comprises 12 residues. For the CDR3, the DNA is TGTGCCAGCCGGACAGGGACAGATACGCAGTATTTT. It is translated as CASRTGTDTQYF.

This clonotype was recorded many times. The chain is built from TRBV2 and TRBJ2-3; D gene ambiguous. The CDR3 has 13 residues. Germline assignment: CDR1 SNHLY and CDR2 FYNNEI. V lost 6 bases and J lost 6, with 13 bases in between. The CDR3 spells CASSSVVSDTQYF. Here the CDR3 DNA reads TGTGCCAGCAGCTCCGTGGTGTCGGATACGCAGTATTTT. The entire variable domain, with the rest obtained from reference TRBV2 and TRBJ2-3, is as follows: EPEVTQTPSHQVTQMGQEVILRCVPISNHLYFYWYRQILGQKVEFLVSFYNNEISEKSEIFDDQFSVERPDGSNFTLKIRSTKLEDSAMYFCASSSVVSDTQYFGPGTRLTVL.

This clonotype has at least ten counts. This chain connects TRBV18 to TRBJ2-1, with 10 bases matching TRBD2. The length of the CDR3 is 17 residues. The germline gives CDR1 KGHSH, CDR2 LQKENI. V was pared by 2 bases and J by 0 bases, with 4 bases of the junction left unmatched. The CDR3 reads CASSPRTSGSSYNEQFF. In DNA form, the CDR3 reads TGTGCCAGCTCACCAAGGACTAGCGGTAGCTCCTACAATGAGCAGTTCTTC.

This clonotype occurred a few times. The chain links TRBV7-2 to TRBJ1-2; D not resolved. Per germline, CDR1 SGHTA and CDR2 FQGNSA. CDR3 length equals 15 residues. Between the trimmed V and J ends, which lost 5 bases and 5 bases, there was a span of 18 bases. CDR3 nucleotides: TGTGCCAGCAGCCAAAACTTAGGCCCCCGTTATGGCTACACCTTC. It yields the protein CASSQNLGPRYGYTF.

The table lists this clonotype with a few counts. The chain couples TRBV3-1 to TRBJ2-3; no clear D gene. Trimming took 1 base from V and 4 from J, leaving 3 bases between them. CDR1 and CDR2 from the germline V gene are LGHDT and YNNKEL (reference sequence). CDR3 size: 12 residues. CDR3 coding DNA: TGTGCCAGCAGCCAAGCTTCAGATACGCAGTATTTT. Its protein is CASSQASDTQYF.

This clonotype was counted ten times or more. The junction departs from germline at one end; a sequencing error may be responsible. Written as DNA, the CDR3 is TGCAGTGCTAGTGACAGGGGTTCAGGCATGGACTTC. Translated: CSASDRGSGMDF. This chain joins TRBV20-1 and TRBJ2-4; 8 bases agree with TRBD1. This CDR3 has 12 amino acids. Germline V gives CDR1 DFQATT, CDR2 SNEGSKA (reference sequence).

Many counts were recorded for this clonotype. The chain carries TRBV4-3 and TRBJ2-3, with 15 bases lining up with TRBD2. Germline V gives CDR1 LGHNA, CDR2 YSLEER. After removal of 1 base from V and 5 bases from J, the junction contained 1 base not matched to a gene. This CDR3 spans 16 amino acids. The CDR3 reads CASSQVGLAGGDTQYF. The CDR3 nucleotides are TGCGCCAGCAGCCAAGTGGGACTAGCGGGGGGAGATACGCAGTATTTT.

This clonotype occurred many times. This chain connects TRBV28 to TRBJ2-3; 9 bases match TRBD2. CDR3 size: 18 residues. Germline values: CDR1 MDHEN, CDR2 SYDVKM. J gave up 3 bases and V 0 bases, and 10 bases lay outside the gene matches. Here the CDR3 reads CASSLWGASGEGTDTQYF. The CDR3 region has the DNA TGTGCCAGCAGTTTATGGGGGGCTAGCGGGGAGGGAACAGATACGCAGTATTTT.

A word on this clonotype: This may arise from a read error, as a much more abundant clone is one base away. The chain uses TRBV6-5 and TRBJ2-1, with a weak D call TRBD2 (5 bases). The CDR3 spans 14 residues. In germline, CDR1 is MNHEY, CDR2 SVGAGI. CDR3 sequence: CARSYSPVRGEQFF. CDR3 nucleotides: TGTGCCCGCAGTTACTCCCCCGTACGGGGTGAGCAGTTCTTC.

This clonotype was picked up a small number of times. The chain couples TRBV20-1 to TRBJ1-4, with 7 bases identical to TRBD1. The length of the CDR3 is 13 residues. Germline trimming cut 5 bases from V and 5 bases from J; bases unmatched to any gene: 5. Germline V gives CDR1 DFQATT, CDR2 SNEGSKA (reference sequence). This CDR3 reads CSAVRGGNEKLFF. The CDR3 bases are TGCAGTGCTGTCCGAGGGGGCAATGAAAAACTGTTTTTT.

This chain connects TRBV11-2 to TRBJ2-2; D is perhaps TRBD1 (5 bases). The CDR3 is made up of 15 amino acids. Germline loops: CDR1 SGHAT, CDR2 FQNNGV. Deletions cut 1 base from V and 4 bases from J, with 10 bases between. The chain's CDR3 is CASSLGAQGTGELFF. The CDR3 DNA sequence: TGTGCCAGCAGCTTAGGGGCCCAGGGCACCGGGGAGCTGTTTTTT.

This clonotype occurred many times. The rearrangement uses TRBV15 and TRBJ1-2; TRBD1 is a possible D gene (5 bases). Germline CDR1 and CDR2: LNHNV and YYDKDF (reference sequence). The CDR3 sequence is 14 residues long. V was shortened by 0 bases and J by 6 bases, with 11 bases between the two germline ends. The CDR3 sequence is CATSREGAGDGYTF. The CDR3 DNA is TGTGCCACCAGCAGAGAAGGGGCCGGGGATGGCTACACCTTC.